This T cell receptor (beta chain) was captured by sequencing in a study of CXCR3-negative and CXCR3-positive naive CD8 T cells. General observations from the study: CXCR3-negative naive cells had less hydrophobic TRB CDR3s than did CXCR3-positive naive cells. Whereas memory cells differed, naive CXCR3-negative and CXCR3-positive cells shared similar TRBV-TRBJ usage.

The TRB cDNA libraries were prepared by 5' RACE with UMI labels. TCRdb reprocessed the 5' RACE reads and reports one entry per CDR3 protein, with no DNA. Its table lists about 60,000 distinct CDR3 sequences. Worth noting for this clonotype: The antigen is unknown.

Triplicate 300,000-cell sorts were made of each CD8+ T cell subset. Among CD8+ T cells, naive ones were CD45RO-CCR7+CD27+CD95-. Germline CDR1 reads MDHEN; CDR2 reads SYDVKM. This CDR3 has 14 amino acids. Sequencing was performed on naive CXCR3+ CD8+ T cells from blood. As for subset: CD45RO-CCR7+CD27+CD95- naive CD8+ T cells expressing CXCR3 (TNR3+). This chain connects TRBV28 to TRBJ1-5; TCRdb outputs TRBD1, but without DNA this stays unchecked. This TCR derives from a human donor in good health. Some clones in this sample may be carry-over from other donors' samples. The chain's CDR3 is CASTGTEVNQPQHF. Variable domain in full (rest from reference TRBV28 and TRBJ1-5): DVKVTQSSRYLVKRTGEKVFLECVQDMDHENMFWYRQDPGLGLRLIYFSYDVKMKEKGDIPEGYSVSREKKERFSLILESASTNQTSMYLCASTGTEVNQPQHFGDGTRLSIL.